Listed here are 31 T cell receptor beta chains from one sample, sequenced in a study of blood T cell repertoires in COVID-19 (dated by TCRdb to the early 2020s). Library generation was performed with the immunoSEQ multiplex PCR assay. Held by TCRdb, this immuneACCESS table contains in-frame sequences only and omits some clones. Under half of the omission traces to an unresolved V gene where checked; the cause of the rest is unknown. This sample is represented by 250,000 to 300,000 clones; about nine tenths of them were singletons. 0.95% to 1.5% of the sample is held by the ten biggest clonotypes. Sequenced sample: PBMCs or T cells enriched from blood (not recorded which). All receptors come from a human donor in a cohort exposed to, infected with or recovered from COVID-19 (not recorded which). The donor label of this sample is uncertain.

This clone occurred a few times. The chain carries TRBV7-2 and TRBJ2-2; possible D gene TRBD1, 6 bases. Per germline, CDR1 SGHTA and CDR2 FQGNSA. This CDR3 comprises 14 residues. Trimming removed 1 base from V and 3 bases from J, with 6 bases in between. CDR3 bases: TGTGCCAGCAGCTTAGGGGGGCACACCGGGGAGCTGTTTTTT. Its protein is CASSLGGHTGELFF.

The V gene is TRBV5-4, the J gene TRBJ1-2, with TRBD1 identical over 12 bases. V dropped 3 bases and J dropped 8; count of bases not matched to a gene: 2. CDR1 is SGHNT, CDR2 YYREEE, per germline (reference sequence). The CDR3 is 13 amino acids. The CDR3 loop is CASSSGTGGGYTF. CDR3 nucleotides: TGTGCCAGCAGCTCGGGGACAGGGGGCGGCTACACCTTC.

The chain is built from TRBV19 and TRBJ1-4, with TRBD1 as a possible D gene (5 bases). The CDR3 totals 15 residues. The V and J ends lost 8 bases and 7 bases respectively, with 20 bases between them. Germline CDR1 and CDR2: LNHDA and SQIVND (reference sequence). The CDR3 coding sequence is TGTGCCAGTTCGAAGTACGCAGGGAGGAGTGAAAAACTGTTTTTT. Translating it yields CASSKYAGRSEKLFF.

V gene TRBV3-1 (or the pseudogene TRBV3-2) combines with J gene TRBJ2-2; D is possibly TRBD2 (5 bases). V was clipped by 1 base and J by 6 bases, with 6 bases between them. CDR1 is LGHDT and CDR2 is YNNKEL in the germline V gene (reference sequence). CDR3 length equals 13 residues. The CDR3 sequence is CASSQGESGELFF. DNA of the CDR3: TGTGCCAGCAGCCAAGGGGAGTCCGGGGAGCTGTTTTTT.

This clone appeared once. The chain couples TRBV2 to TRBJ2-5; a weak D match, TRBD2 (6 bases). Germline values: CDR1 SNHLY, CDR2 FYNNEI. V lost 0 bases and J lost 0, with 14 bases in between. This CDR3 spans 17 amino acids. The CDR3 DNA sequence: TGTGCCAGCAGTGAAGCGCTTTGGGGGACTGACCAAGAGACCCAGTACTTC. This encodes CASSEALWGTDQETQYF.

The CDR3 protein is CSVSPGERQPQHF. The CDR3 DNA follows: TGCAGCGTTTCGCCCGGGGAGAGGCAGCCCCAGCATTTT. The J gene is TRBJ1-5, the V gene TRBV29-1; the D is unclear. Germline lookup yields CDR1 SQVTM and CDR2 ANQGSEA. With 5 bases removed from V and 7 bases from J, the gap between germline ends came to 15 bases. There are 13 residues in the CDR3.

This clone has just one count. The CDR3 loop is CASTPWAGAMNTGELFF. DNA for the CDR3: TGTGCCAGTACCCCCTGGGCGGGGGCCATGAACACCGGGGAGCTGTTTTTT. The chain combines TRBV19 with TRBJ2-2; the D gene is possibly TRBD2 (7 bases). The V gene lost 7 bases and the J gene lost 1 base, with 19 bases spanning the gap. Looked up from germline, CDR1 is LNHDA and CDR2 is SQIVND (reference sequence). The CDR3 consists of 17 residues.

The V gene is TRBV18, the J gene TRBJ1-5, with TRBD1 as a possible D gene (6 bases). V shed 6 bases and J shed 4 bases, with 19 bases lying between them. The CDR3 is made up of 16 amino acids. Germline V gene lookup returns CDR1 KGHSH and CDR2 LQKENI. The CDR3 here is CASSVGGATLNQPQHF. In DNA, the CDR3 is TGTGCCAGCTCCGTCGGGGGGGCAACACTGAATCAGCCCCAGCATTTT.

This clone has a single count. The V gene is TRBV21-1, the J gene TRBJ1-5; TRBD1 reflects the table's D call only, with no check against the DNA. TRBV21-1 is a pseudogene locus. The CDR3 spans 17 residues. This CDR3 reads CASSKTHRTGANQPQHF. CDR3 sequence (DNA): TGTGCCAGCAGCAAAACCCATAGGACAGGCGCAAATCAGCCCCAGCATTTT.

This clone has only one observation. V gene TRBV6-5 combines with J gene TRBJ2-5, with 10 bases matching TRBD2. The ends lost 2 bases at V and 7 bases at J; junction bases unmatched: 4. Germline-derived CDR1 and CDR2 are MNHEY and SVGAGI. This CDR3 spans 14 amino acids. The CDR3 DNA follows: TGTGCCAGCAGTTACGAAGAGCGGGGGGGGACCCAGTACTTC. This codes for CASSYEERGGTQYF.

The chain recombines TRBV19 with TRBJ1-2, with no clear D. The V end was cut by 5 bases, the J end by 2 bases, with 15 bases between. Germline loops: CDR1 LNHDA, CDR2 SQIVND (reference sequence). There are 15 residues in the CDR3. CDR3: CASSFLEALNYGYTF. The CDR3 DNA reads as TGTGCCAGTAGTTTCCTGGAGGCCCTAAACTATGGCTACACCTTC.

V and J are TRBV12-3 or TRBV12-4 and TRBJ2-2, with D uncertain. Trimming removed 5 bases from V and 6 bases from J, with 10 bases in between. This CDR3 contains 13 residues. DNA of the CDR3: TGTGCCAGCAGTCGACGGGTCGCCGGGGAGCTGTTTTTT. It is translated as CASSRRVAGELFF.

This clone appeared a few times. In DNA, the CDR3 is TGTGCCAGCAGCCACAGGGACAGCTCTGGAAACACCATATATTTT. This sequence encodes CASSHRDSSGNTIYF. The chain recombines TRBV5-5 with TRBJ1-3, with TRBD1 matching 7 bases. Germline CDR1 and CDR2: SGHKS and YYEKEE (reference sequence). V shed 4 bases, J shed 0 bases, and the junction held 4 bases outside the gene matches. CDR3 size: 15 residues.

The chain combines TRBV2 with TRBJ2-5; maybe TRBD2 (5 bases). V lost 5 bases and J lost 4, with 8 bases in between. Germline V gene data show CDR1 as SNHLY and CDR2 as FYNNEI. This CDR3 contains 12 residues. The CDR3 reads CASSLAPETQYF. CDR3 coding DNA: TGTGCCAGCAGTCTAGCTCCAGAGACCCAGTACTTC.

This rearrangement joins TRBV3-1 (or the pseudogene TRBV3-2) to TRBJ2-7; the D gene is possibly TRBD2 (5 bases). The CDR3 loop spans 17 amino acids. The V gene's germline CDR1 is LGHDT and CDR2 YNNKEL (reference sequence). V lost 4 bases and J lost 7, with 26 bases in between. The CDR3: CASSPQGMRTFTGEQYF. The CDR3 DNA reads as TGTGCCAGCAGCCCACAAGGGATGAGGACTTTCACGGGGGAGCAGTACTTC.

This chain joins TRBV7-9 and TRBJ1-2; 7 positions match TRBD1. This CDR3 contains 15 residues. CDR1 and CDR2 (germline): SEHNR, FQNEAQ (reference sequence). V shed 2 bases and J 5 bases; nucleotides not matched to a gene: 8. As DNA, the CDR3 is TGTGCCAGCAGCTTACCCCTAAGACAGGGATATGGCTACACCTTC. Translated, it gives CASSLPLRQGYGYTF.

V and J are TRBV5-8 and TRBJ2-7; no firm D call. Trimming took off 3 bases at V and 3 bases at J, with 7 bases between the two ends. CDR3 length: 12 residues. CDR1 is SGHTS, CDR2 YDEGEE, per germline. The CDR3 nucleotides read TGTGCCAGCAGCTCAAACTACTACGAGCAGTACTTC. This encodes CASSSNYYEQYF.

As DNA, the CDR3 is TGTGCCAGTAGTATAGATCCCAGCTCTGGAAACACCATATATTTT. It yields the protein CASSIDPSSGNTIYF. This chain links TRBV19 with TRBJ1-3, with unresolved D. V was shortened by 0 bases and J by 0 bases, with 6 bases between the two germline ends. Per the germline V gene, CDR1 is LNHDA and CDR2 is SQIVND (reference sequence). There are 15 residues in the CDR3.

This clone has just one count. This chain joins TRBV6-2 or TRBV6-3 and TRBJ2-5, with 9 bases lining up with TRBD2. Trimming removed 5 bases from V and 5 bases from J; junction bases left unmatched: 6. Germline V gene lookup returns CDR1 MNHEY and CDR2 SVGEGT. This CDR3 spans 14 amino acids. The CDR3 spells CASSPLAGVETQYF. In DNA, the CDR3 is TGTGCCAGCAGTCCGTTAGCGGGGGTGGAGACCCAGTACTTC.

The V gene is TRBV7-3, the J gene TRBJ2-2; 14 positions match TRBD2. V shed 4 bases and J 5 bases; nucleotides not matched to a gene: 3. The CDR3 length is 16 residues. CDR1 and CDR2 from the germline V gene are SGHTA and FQGTGA. CDR3 loop: CASSSGTSGGTGELFF. The CDR3 nucleotides read TGTGCCAGCAGCTCGGGGACTAGCGGGGGTACCGGGGAGCTGTTTTTT.

This clone was recorded a few times. This rearrangement joins TRBV5-5 to TRBJ1-1; D uncertain. CDR3 size: 14 residues. Germline assignment: CDR1 SGHKS and CDR2 YYEKEE (reference sequence). The ends were cut back, 3 bases at V and 1 base at J, with 10 bases in the middle. The CDR3 protein is CASSSHVSNTEAFF. The CDR3 DNA reads as TGTGCCAGCAGCTCCCATGTTTCGAACACTGAAGCTTTCTTT.

The genes are TRBV5-1 and TRBJ2-3; 8 bases match TRBD2. V was pared by 4 bases and J by 3 bases, with 7 bases of the junction left unmatched. Germline V gene lookup returns CDR1 SGHRS and CDR2 YFSETQ. This CDR3 is 15 amino acids long. CDR3 sequence reads: CASSPGLGGTDTQYF. The CDR3 region has the DNA TGCGCCAGCAGCCCGGGACTAGGGGGGACAGATACGCAGTATTTT.

The rearrangement joins TRBV19 to TRBJ2-3; 7 nucleotides line up with TRBD1. The CDR3 spans 15 residues. The trim removed 4 bases at V and 2 bases at J, leaving 6 bases unmatched. Germline V gene sequence: CDR1 LNHDA, CDR2 SQIVND (reference sequence). The chain's CDR3 is CASSNRQGFTDTQYF. As DNA, the CDR3 is TGTGCCAGTAGTAACCGACAGGGTTTCACAGATACGCAGTATTTT. Filled out from reference TRBV19 and TRBJ2-3, the complete variable domain reads DGGITQSPKYLFRKEGQNVTLSCEQNLNHDAMYWYRQDPGQGLRLIYYSQIVNDFQKGDIAEGYSVSREKKESFPLTVTSAQKNPTAFYLCASSNRQGFTDTQYFGPGTRLTVL.

The chain couples TRBV7-2 to TRBJ2-7; D unresolved. With 7 bases removed from V and 0 bases from J, the gap between germline ends came to 16 bases. Germline V gene lookup returns CDR1 SGHTA and CDR2 FQGNSA. This CDR3 comprises 15 residues. The CDR3 loop reads CASTPGWAGSYEQYF. The CDR3 nucleotides are TGTGCCAGCACCCCCGGCTGGGCAGGCTCCTACGAGCAGTACTTC. The full variable domain, in which reference TRBV7-2 and TRBJ2-7 provide the parts outside the CDR3, is GAGVSQSPSNKVTEKGKDVELRCDPISGHTALYWYRQSLGQGLEFLIYFQGNSAPDKSGLPSDRFSAERTGGSVSTLTIQRTQQEDSAVYLCASTPGWAGSYEQYFGPGTRLTVT.

The gene calls are TRBV30 and TRBJ2-7, with 9 bases identical to TRBD1. The CDR3 loop spans 12 amino acids. CDR1 GTSNPN and CDR2 SVGIG come from the germline V gene (reference sequence). Trimming cost V 4 bases and J 3 bases; bases outside gene matches: 1. The chain's CDR3 is CAWMDRGYEQYF. In DNA, the CDR3 is TGTGCCTGGATGGACAGGGGCTACGAGCAGTACTTC.

CDR3 region: CASSTTDLGNTIYF. In nucleotides, the CDR3 is TGTGCCAGCAGCACGACAGACCTTGGAAACACCATATATTTT. The gene calls are TRBV4-2 and TRBJ1-3, with D possibly matching TRBD1 (5 bases). Trimming took off 5 bases at V and 3 bases at J, with 11 bases between the two ends. The V gene's germline CDR1 is LGHNA and CDR2 YNFKEQ. The CDR3 contains 14 residues.

The gene calls are TRBV5-4 and TRBJ1-1; 10 bases are a match to TRBD1. V shed 0 bases and J 6 bases; nucleotides not matched to a gene: 2. Germline CDR1 is SGHNT and CDR2 is YYREEE (reference sequence). This CDR3 spans 14 amino acids. The CDR3 loop reads CASSLGTGGAEAFF. CDR3 coding DNA: TGTGCCAGCAGCTTGGGGACAGGGGGGGCTGAAGCTTTCTTT.

The V gene is TRBV2, the J gene TRBJ1-6; D not certain. Trimming left V 4 bases short and J 7 bases short, with 14 bases between. CDR3 length: 15 residues. CDR1 SNHLY and CDR2 FYNNEI come from the germline V gene. The CDR3 nucleotides are TGTGCCAGCAGTGTTTGGCGGGGAGTCAATTCACCCCTCCACTTT. This codes for CASSVWRGVNSPLHF. Based on the CDR3 plus reference TRBV2 and TRBJ1-6, the full variable domain is EPEVTQTPSHQVTQMGQEVILRCVPISNHLYFYWYRQILGQKVEFLVSFYNNEISEKSEIFDDQFSVERPDGSNFTLKIRSTKLEDSAMYFCASSVWRGVNSPLHFGNGTRLTVT.

A single count supports this clone. The rearrangement joins TRBV6-5 to TRBJ1-2, with D perhaps matching TRBD1 (6 bases). The CDR3 sequence is 13 residues long. From germline, CDR1 is MNHEY and CDR2 SVGAGI. V was shortened by 7 bases and J by 4 bases, with 13 bases between the two germline ends. The CDR3 region is CASMNTGSYGYTF. CDR3 DNA sequence: TGTGCCAGCATGAACACAGGGAGCTATGGCTACACCTTC.

This clone appeared once. The chain uses TRBV30 and TRBJ2-1, with D perhaps matching TRBD1 (6 bases). CDR1 and CDR2 from the germline V gene are GTSNPN and SVGIG (reference sequence). Trimming took off 0 bases at V and 2 bases at J, with 8 bases between the two ends. The CDR3 consists of 14 residues. The CDR3 is CAWSVRDTYNEQFF. The CDR3 coding sequence is TGTGCCTGGAGTGTACGGGACACCTACAATGAGCAGTTCTTC. The whole variable domain, remainder taken from reference TRBV30 and TRBJ2-1, is SQTIHQWPATLVQPVGSPLSLECTVEGTSNPNLYWYRQAAGRGLQLLFYSVGIGQISSEVPQNLSASRPQDRQFILSSKKLLLSDSGFYLCAWSVRDTYNEQFFGPGTRLTVL.

The chain couples TRBV14 to TRBJ1-4, with 7 bases lining up with TRBD1. With 0 bases clipped from V and 8 bases from J, the junction kept 3 bases outside the gene matches. Germline CDR1 is SGHDN and CDR2 is FVKESK. The length of the CDR3 is 14 residues. As DNA, the CDR3 is TGTGCCAGCAGCCAAGATCCGACAGGGGAAAAACTGTTTTTT. Translating it yields CASSQDPTGEKLFF.